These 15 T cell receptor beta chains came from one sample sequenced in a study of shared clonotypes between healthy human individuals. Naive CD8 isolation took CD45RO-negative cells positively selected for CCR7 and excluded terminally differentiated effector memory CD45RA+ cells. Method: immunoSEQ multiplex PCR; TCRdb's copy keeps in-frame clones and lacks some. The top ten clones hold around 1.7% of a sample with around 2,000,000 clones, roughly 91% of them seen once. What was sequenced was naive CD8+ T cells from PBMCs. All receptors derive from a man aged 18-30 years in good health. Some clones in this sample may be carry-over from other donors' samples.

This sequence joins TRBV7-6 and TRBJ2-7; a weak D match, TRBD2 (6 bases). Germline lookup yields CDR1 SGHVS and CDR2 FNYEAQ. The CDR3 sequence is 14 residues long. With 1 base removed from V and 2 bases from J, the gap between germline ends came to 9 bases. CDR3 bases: TGTGCCAGCAGCTTAGGGAGGGGTCCCTACGAGCAGTACTTC. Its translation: CASSLGRGPYEQYF.

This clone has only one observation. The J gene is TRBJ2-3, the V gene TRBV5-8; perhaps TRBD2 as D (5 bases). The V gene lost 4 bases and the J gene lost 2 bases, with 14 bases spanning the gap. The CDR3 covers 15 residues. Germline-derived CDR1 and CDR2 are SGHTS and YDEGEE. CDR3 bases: TGTGCCAGCAGCCGGGGTTGGAGGAACACAGATACGCAGTATTTT. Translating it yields CASSRGWRNTDTQYF.

The CDR3 spells CASSFPLQGHEQYF. The CDR3 nucleotides are TGTGCCAGCAGCTTCCCCCTTCAGGGGCACGAGCAGTACTTC. The chain carries TRBV7-9 and TRBJ2-7; TRBD1 might be the D (6 bases). Deletions cut 3 bases from V and 5 bases from J, with 14 bases between. Germline CDR1 and CDR2: SEHNR and FQNEAQ (reference sequence). This CDR3 is built from 14 residues.

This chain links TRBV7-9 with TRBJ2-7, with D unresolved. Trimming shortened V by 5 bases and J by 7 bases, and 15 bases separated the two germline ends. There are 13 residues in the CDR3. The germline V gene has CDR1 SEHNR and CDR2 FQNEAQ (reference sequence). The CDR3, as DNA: TGTGCCAGCAGCCGCGGCCCGGCCGGGGAGCAGTACTTC. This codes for CASSRGPAGEQYF. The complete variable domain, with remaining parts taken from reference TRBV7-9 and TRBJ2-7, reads DTGVSQNPRHKITKRGQNVTFRCDPISEHNRLYWYRQTLGQGPEFLTYFQNEAQLEKSRLLSDRFSAERPKGSFSTLEIQRTEQGDSAMYLCASSRGPAGEQYFGPGTRLTVT.

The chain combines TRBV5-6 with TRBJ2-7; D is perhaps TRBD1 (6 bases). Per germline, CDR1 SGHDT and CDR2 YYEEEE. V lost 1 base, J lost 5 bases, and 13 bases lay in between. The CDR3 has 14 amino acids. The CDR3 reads CASSLLTGIDEQYF. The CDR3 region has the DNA TGTGCCAGCAGCTTGTTAACAGGGATCGACGAGCAGTACTTC.

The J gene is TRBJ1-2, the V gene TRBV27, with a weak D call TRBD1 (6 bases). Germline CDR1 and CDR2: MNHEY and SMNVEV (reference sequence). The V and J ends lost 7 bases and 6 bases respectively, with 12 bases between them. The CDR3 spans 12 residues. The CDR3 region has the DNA TGTGCCAGCACCGGGGGCGGGGATGGCTACACCTTC. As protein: CASTGGGDGYTF.

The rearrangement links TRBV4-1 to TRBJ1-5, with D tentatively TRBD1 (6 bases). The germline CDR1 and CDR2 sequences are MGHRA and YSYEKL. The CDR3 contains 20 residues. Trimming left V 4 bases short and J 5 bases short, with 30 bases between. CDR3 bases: TGCGCCAGCAGCCCGGGGGGCGTGAGGGGGATATTTGGTGGGGATCAGCCCCAGCATTTT. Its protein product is CASSPGGVRGIFGGDQPQHF.

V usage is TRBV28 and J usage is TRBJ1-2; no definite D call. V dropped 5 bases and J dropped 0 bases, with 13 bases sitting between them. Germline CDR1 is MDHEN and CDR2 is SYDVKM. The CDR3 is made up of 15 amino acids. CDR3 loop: CASSPPRETNYGYTF. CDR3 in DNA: TGTGCCAGCAGTCCCCCGCGGGAAACTAACTATGGCTACACCTTC.

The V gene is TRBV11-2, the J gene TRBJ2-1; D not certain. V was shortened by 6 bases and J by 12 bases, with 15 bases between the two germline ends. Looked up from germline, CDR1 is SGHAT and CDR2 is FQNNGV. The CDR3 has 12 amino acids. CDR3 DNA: TGTGCCAGCAGTCTTAGCTCTACTTCGCAGTTCTTC. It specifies CASSLSSTSQFF.

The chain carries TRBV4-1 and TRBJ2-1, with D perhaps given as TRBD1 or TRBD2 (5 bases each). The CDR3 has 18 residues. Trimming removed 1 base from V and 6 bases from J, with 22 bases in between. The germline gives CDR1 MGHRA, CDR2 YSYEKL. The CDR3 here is CASSQAGPARIGGNEQFF. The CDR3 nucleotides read TGCGCCAGCAGCCAAGCGGGACCCGCGCGTATTGGGGGCAATGAGCAGTTCTTC.

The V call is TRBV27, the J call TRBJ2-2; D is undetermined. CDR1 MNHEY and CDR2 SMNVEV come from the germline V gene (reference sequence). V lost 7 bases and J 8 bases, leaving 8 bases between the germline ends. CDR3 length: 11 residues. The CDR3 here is CASTTGGELFF. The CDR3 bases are TGTGCCAGCACCACTGGAGGGGAGCTGTTTTTT.

The CDR3 loop is CASSEFGLANTGELFF. The DNA of the CDR3 is TGTGCCAGCAGTGAATTTGGACTAGCGAACACCGGGGAGCTGTTTTTT. V is TRBV6-1 and J is TRBJ2-2; 7 nucleotides align to TRBD2. V was clipped by 2 bases and J by 0 bases; unmatched bases: 3. The germline gives CDR1 MNHNS, CDR2 SASEGT. The CDR3 runs 16 residues.

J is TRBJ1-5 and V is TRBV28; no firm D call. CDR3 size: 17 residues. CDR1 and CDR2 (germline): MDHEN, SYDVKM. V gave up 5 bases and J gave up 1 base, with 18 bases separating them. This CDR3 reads CASSLMRLVVSNQPQHF. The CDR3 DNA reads TGTGCCAGCAGTCTTATGCGGTTGGTGGTCAGCAATCAGCCCCAGCATTTT.

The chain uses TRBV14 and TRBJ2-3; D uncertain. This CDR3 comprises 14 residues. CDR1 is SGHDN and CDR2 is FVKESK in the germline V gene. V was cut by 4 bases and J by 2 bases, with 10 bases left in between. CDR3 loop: CASSLRNPTDTQYF. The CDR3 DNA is TGTGCCAGCAGCCTCAGGAACCCCACAGATACGCAGTATTTT.

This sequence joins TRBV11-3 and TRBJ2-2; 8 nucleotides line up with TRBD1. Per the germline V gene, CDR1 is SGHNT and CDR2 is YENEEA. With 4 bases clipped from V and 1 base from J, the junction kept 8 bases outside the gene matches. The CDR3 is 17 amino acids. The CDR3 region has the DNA TGTGCCAGCAGCTGGGAGAAGGGACAGGTGAACACCGGGGAGCTGTTTTTT. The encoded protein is CASSWEKGQVNTGELFF.